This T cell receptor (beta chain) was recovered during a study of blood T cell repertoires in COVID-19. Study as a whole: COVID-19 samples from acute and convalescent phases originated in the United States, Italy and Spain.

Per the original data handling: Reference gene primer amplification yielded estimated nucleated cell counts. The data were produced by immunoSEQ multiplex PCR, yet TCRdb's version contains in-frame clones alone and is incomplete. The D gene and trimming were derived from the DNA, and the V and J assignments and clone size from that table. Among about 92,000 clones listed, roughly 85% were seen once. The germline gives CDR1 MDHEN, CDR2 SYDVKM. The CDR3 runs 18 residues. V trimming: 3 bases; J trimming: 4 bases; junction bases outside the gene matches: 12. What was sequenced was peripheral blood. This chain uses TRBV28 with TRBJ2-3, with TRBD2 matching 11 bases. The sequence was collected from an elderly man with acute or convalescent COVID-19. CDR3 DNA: TGTGCCAGCAGTTTGCCTATGCTAGCGGGAGGATCAGCAGATACGCAGTATTTT. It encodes CASSLPMLAGGSADTQYF.